This T cell receptor beta chain stems from a study of PD-1 blockade in classical Hodgkin lymphoma. Whole-study context: With a 2-week interval, patients received intravenous nivolumab at 3 mg/kg.

This clone has just a few counts. Antigen unknown. CDR1 LGHNA and CDR2 YNFKEQ come from the germline V gene. The CDR3 totals 18 residues. V was trimmed by 2 bases and J by 1 base, leaving 18 bases between them. Each patient relapsed following autologous stem cell transplantation, and prior brentuximab vedotin exposure differed. The patients, who had relapsed/refractory classical Hodgkin lymphoma, achieved best responses of complete response, partial response or progressive disease. General study results and limits: While CD8+ TCR diversity did not rise significantly by C4D1, CD4+ TCR diversity did. Reported baseline diversity: healthy donors highest, relapsed/refractory patients lowest.

The table came from immunoSEQ multiplex PCR; TCRdb's copy has only in-frame clones and leaves some out. This table has under 60,000 clones, approximately 73% appearing once. The V and J genes are TRBV4-2 and TRBJ2-1; D could derive from TRBD1 or TRBD2 (6 bases each). The source of this sequence is a human donor with classical Hodgkin lymphoma. The source was peripheral blood mononuclear cells (PBMCs), collected before the second cycle of nivolumab. Here the CDR3 DNA reads TGTGCCAGCAGCCAACCCGTTAACAGGGACTTTTCCTACAATGAGCAGTTCTTC. Its translation: CASSQPVNRDFSYNEQFF.